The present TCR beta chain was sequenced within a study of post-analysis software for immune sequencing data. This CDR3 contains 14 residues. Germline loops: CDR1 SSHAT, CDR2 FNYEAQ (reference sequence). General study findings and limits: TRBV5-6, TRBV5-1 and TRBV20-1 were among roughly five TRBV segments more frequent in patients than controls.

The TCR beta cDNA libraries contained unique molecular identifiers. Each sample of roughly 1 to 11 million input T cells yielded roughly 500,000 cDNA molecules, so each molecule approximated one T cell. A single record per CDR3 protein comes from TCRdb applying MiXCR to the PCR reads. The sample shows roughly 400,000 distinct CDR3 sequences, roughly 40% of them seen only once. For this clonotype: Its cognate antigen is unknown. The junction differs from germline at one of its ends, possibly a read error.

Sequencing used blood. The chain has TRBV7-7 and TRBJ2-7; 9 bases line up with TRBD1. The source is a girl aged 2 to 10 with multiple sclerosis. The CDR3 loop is CASSLGTGSREQYF. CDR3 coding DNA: TGTGCTAGCAGCTTGGGGACAGGGTCGCGAGAGCAGTACTTC. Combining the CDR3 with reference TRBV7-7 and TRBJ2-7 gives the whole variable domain GAGVSQSPRYKVTKRGQDVTLRCDPISSHATLYWYQQALGQGPEFLTYFNYEAQPDKSGLPSDRFSAERPEGSISTLTIQRTEQRDSAMYRCASSLGTGSREQYFGPGTRLTVT.